A selection of T cell receptor beta chains follows, all from one sample in a study of somatic mutations in T cells in chronic GVHD. The repertoire was sequenced with immunoSEQ multiplex PCR; TCRdb's copy has only in-frame clones and lacks some. The data contain 13,000 to 15,000 clones, approximately 78% of them singletons. The sample consisted of Vbeta20-negative CD4+ T cells from blood. The origin of the receptors is a male patient in his fifties or sixties with chronic graft-versus-host disease. Some T cells may have originated in the graft donor. Both conserved end residues are part of each CDR3. Each record gives: J gene, V gene, clone size, D gene, CDR3 protein, CDR3 DNA. A D gene is named only where the DNA matches it firmly. Part of the rows lack a size; the others show once, few, many or a class for expanded clones.

TRBJ2-7 TRBV27 few NA CASSPGATFYEQYF TGTGCCAGCAGTCCGGGTGCTACTTTCTACGAGCAGTACTTC
TRBJ2-5 TRBV7-9 NA TRBD2 CASSFGGGYGETQYF TGTGCCAGCAGCTTTGGCGGGGGTTATGGGGAGACCCAGTACTTC
TRBJ2-2 TRBV11-2 NA NA CASSLMGTTSRGELFF TGTGCCAGCAGCTTAATGGGGACAACCAGTAGGGGGGAGCTGTTTTTT
TRBJ1-1 TRBV5-4 NA NA CASSLAGTQYRDTEAFF TGTGCCAGCAGCTTGGCCGGGACACAATACCGGGACACTGAAGCTTTCTTT
TRBJ1-2 TRBV15 NA TRBD1 CATSRGETGYGYTF TGTGCCACCAGCAGAGGCGAGACAGGGTATGGCTACACCTTC
TRBJ2-7 TRBV27 NA TRBD1 CASGGQGNEQYF TGTGCCAGCGGGGGACAGGGAAACGAGCAGTACTTC
TRBJ2-1 TRBV11-2 once TRBD1 CASSRPLGTGANEQFF TGTGCCAGCAGCCGCCCCCTTGGGACAGGGGCCAATGAGCAGTTCTTC
TRBJ2-7 TRBV5-5 NA TRBD1 CASSPRQGIYEQYF TGTGCCAGCAGCCCACGACAGGGGATCTACGAGCAGTACTTC
TRBJ2-2 TRBV7-9 NA NA CASSPAEGSGELFF TGTGCCAGCAGCCCAGCGGAGGGTTCCGGGGAGCTGTTTTTT
TRBJ1-1 TRBV11-2 NA NA CASSLGLEDSEAFF TGTGCCAGCAGCTTAGGATTGGAGGATAGTGAAGCTTTCTTT
TRBJ1-1 TRBV19 NA NA CASTPQVNTEAFF TGTGCCAGTACCCCACAGGTGAACACTGAAGCTTTCTTT
TRBJ1-3 TRBV28 NA NA CASSPLSGGLKGNTIYF TGTGCCAGCAGTCCTCTTTCGGGAGGCCTTAAAGGAAACACCATATATTTT
TRBJ1-2 TRBV28 NA NA CASSSTRGYGYTF TGTGCCAGCAGTTCGACAAGGGGCTATGGCTACACCTTC
TRBJ1-5 TRBV5-6 NA TRBD1 CASSSFGTGVNQPQHF TGTGCCAGCAGCAGCTTCGGGACAGGGGTAAATCAGCCCCAGCATTTT
TRBJ2-5 TRBV7-6 NA TRBD2 CASSPRGSQETQYF TGTGCCAGCAGCCCGCGGGGGTCCCAAGAGACCCAGTACTTC
TRBJ2-7 TRBV19 NA NA CASSIPGSYEQYF TGTGCCAGTAGTATCCCGGGCTCCTACGAGCAGTACTTC
TRBJ2-3 TRBV11-3 few TRBD1 CASSLGGQGTDTQYF TGTGCCAGCAGCTTAGGGGGACAGGGAACAGATACGCAGTATTTT
TRBJ1-2 TRBV10-3 NA TRBD1 CASLDRDVRSSNRNYGYTF TGTGCCTCCCTGGACAGGGACGTTCGCTCCTCAAACCGAAACTATGGCTACACCTTC
TRBJ1-3 TRBV30 NA NA CAWSVQGNTIYF TGTGCCTGGAGTGTACAGGGAAACACCATATATTTT
TRBJ1-5 TRBV11-1 NA NA CASSLSRDSNQPQHF TGTGCCAGCAGCTTAAGCCGCGATAGCAATCAGCCCCAGCATTTT
TRBJ1-4 TRBV11-2 once TRBD1 CASSPRQGGEKLFF TGTGCCAGCAGCCCTAGACAGGGTGGGGAAAAACTGTTTTTT
TRBJ2-5 TRBV5-4 NA NA CASSPPDRGRETQYF TGTGCCAGCAGCCCTCCGGACAGAGGGAGAGAGACCCAGTACTTC
TRBJ1-2 TRBV7-2 NA NA CASSFPDRANYGYTF TGTGCCAGCAGCTTCCCGGACAGAGCTAACTATGGCTACACCTTC
TRBJ1-1 TRBV27 NA NA CASTGGPNTEAFF TGTGCCAGCACCGGCGGCCCGAACACTGAAGCTTTCTTT
TRBJ2-3 TRBV2 NA NA CASRMDSTQYF TGTGCCAGCAGGATGGACAGCACGCAGTATTTT
TRBJ2-6 TRBV5-8 NA NA CARSSGANVLTF TGTGCCAGGAGTTCTGGGGCCAACGTCCTGACTTTC
TRBJ2-7 TRBV2 NA TRBD2 CASKAGSGNYEQYF TGTGCCAGCAAAGCAGGTAGCGGGAACTACGAGCAGTACTTC
TRBJ1-2 TRBV18 NA TRBD1 CASSPQTGLDYGYTF TGTGCCAGCTCACCCCAGACAGGGCTGGACTATGGCTACACCTTC
TRBJ1-5 TRBV2 NA NA CASSDRSGEAPQHF TGTGCCAGCAGTGACCGATCGGGAGAGGCGCCCCAGCATTTT
TRBJ2-3 TRBV6-5 NA TRBD1 CASSRDRDEYF TGTGCCAGCAGTAGGGACAGGGATGAGTATTTT
TRBJ1-5 TRBV19 NA NA CASSIWTPFNQPQHF TGTGCCAGTAGTATTTGGACTCCCTTCAATCAGCCCCAGCATTTT
TRBJ1-5 TRBV2 NA NA CASSGNNQPQHF TGTGCCAGCAGTGGTAACAATCAGCCCCAGCATTTT